One and the same sample provided the 6 T cell receptor beta chains below, sequenced in a study of CD4 and CD8 cells across lung adenocarcinoma regions. One entry per CDR3 protein results from TCRdb running MiXCR on the PCR reads. This table has roughly 20,000 distinct CDR3 sequences, 54% appearing once. Input material: CD8+ T cells from the center of a lung tumor. The receptors come from a female donor with lung adenocarcinoma. The CD4 and CD8 labels of this study may be unreliable.

The chain's CDR3 is CASSPGIGGRDPETQYF. CDR3 DNA sequence: TGTGCCAGCAGTCCGGGAATAGGGGGCCGTGACCCAGAGACCCAGTACTTC. The rearrangement joins TRBV27 to TRBJ2-5; 7 bases fit TRBD1. The CDR3 length is 17 residues. Germline values: CDR1 MNHEY, CDR2 SMNVEV (reference sequence). V lost 5 bases and J lost 4; bases outside the gene matches: 16.

Details on this clonotype: The germline gene is not matched at one end of the junction; a read error may be the cause. The V and J genes are TRBV27 and TRBJ2-3, with TRBD2 matching over 7 bases. The CDR3 runs 16 residues. Per germline, CDR1 MNHEY and CDR2 SMNVEV (reference sequence). The CDR3 sequence: CASSRAGMWYTDTQYF. CDR3 coding DNA: TGTGCCAGCAGTCGAGCGGGGATGTGGTACACAGATACGCAGTATTTC.

This clonotype was picked up one time. This chain uses TRBV27 with TRBJ2-5; D is possibly TRBD2 (5 bases). CDR1 MNHEY and CDR2 SMNVEV come from the germline V gene (reference sequence). This CDR3 comprises 20 residues. V lost 6 bases and J lost 0, with 29 bases in between. In DNA form, the CDR3 reads TGTGCCAGCAGGTCAAGGGCGGTGGCAGGCGGGTCCAAGGACCAAGAGACCCAGTACTTC. It specifies CASRSRAVAGGSKDQETQYF.

On this clonotype: One end of the junction is discordant with germline, which a read error may explain. The V and J genes are TRBV6-1 and TRBJ2-3; 10 bases are a match to TRBD2. Germline V gene data show CDR1 as MNHNS and CDR2 as SASEGT. The CDR3 is made up of 14 amino acids. The CDR3 loop reads CASTSGRAMGTQYF. The CDR3 bases are TGTGCCAGCACGAGCGGGAGGGCCATGGGTACTCAGTATTTC.

For this clonotype: Sequence at one end of the junction differs from germline and may be a read error. CDR3 in amino acids: CVSSVRQGASTGALFF. CDR3 DNA sequence: TGTGTCAGCAGTGTGCGCCAGGGCGCGAGCACAGGGGCGCTGTTTTTT. The chain couples TRBV6-1 to TRBJ2-2; 7 bases match TRBD1. In germline, CDR1 is MNHNS, CDR2 SASEGT. This CDR3 is 16 amino acids long.

The chain is built from TRBV6-1 and TRBJ2-3; no definite D call. The CDR3 extends over 14 amino acids. The V and J ends lost 6 bases and 2 bases respectively, with 12 bases between them. Germline V gene lookup returns CDR1 MNHNS and CDR2 SASEGT. The CDR3 DNA is TGTGCCAGCAGCACCGGGCCCTACACAGATACGCAGTATTTT. This encodes CASSTGPYTDTQYF.